The present T cell receptor beta chain was sequenced within a study of CD8 T cells in Susac syndrome. Overall study: Among sequenced Susac syndrome patients, more than five had active disease and roughly eight were in remission.

Reverse transcription of roughly 0.45 to 1 ug RNA used random hexamers. One entry per CDR3 protein, called by TCRdb with MiXCR from the immunoSEQ multiplex PCR reads. In the table there are more than 80,000 distinct CDR3 sequences, approximately 94% of which are singletons. As to this clonotype: Its antigen is unknown.

CDR3 length: 13 amino acids. Germline CDR1 reads SGHVS; CDR2 reads FQNEAQ. Trimming cost V 5 bases and J 4 bases; bases outside gene matches: 5. General study findings and limits: The number of Susac-specific public clones found was around 16 in total CD8+ repertoires and a few in CD8+ TEMRA repertoires. CD8+ clonal expansion in Susac peaked in TEMRA cells and active patients.

High-throughput TCR beta sequencing covered peripheral CD8+ and CD4+ T cells. The sample taken for sequencing was CD8+ T cells from PBMCs. The TCR sequence derives from a human donor with Susac syndrome. This rearrangement joins TRBV7-8 to TRBJ2-7; 7 nucleotides align to TRBD1. For the CDR3, the DNA is TGTGCCAGCAGCACCGACAGGGTTTACGAGCAGTACTTC. Protein product: CASSTDRVYEQYF.